A selection of T cell receptor beta chains follows, all from one sample in a study of graft-versus-host responses after intestinal transplantation. Only in-frame clones appear in the TCRdb table, and some are missing; sequencing was by immunoSEQ multiplex PCR. The table has about 5,000 clones, 85% seen once. The sequences come from ileum tissue, collected 156 days after intestinal transplant. The receptors here all came from a human patient who received an intestinal transplant, so some T cells may come from the graft donor. Both conserved end residues are part of each CDR3. The D gene is left open where the match is weak. Expanded clones get a size class; other rows say once, few or many, or leave the size out.

-	-	TRBV28	TRBJ2-5	TGTGCCAGCAGTTTCTGGCTAGCTGGAGAGGGAGAGACCCAGTACTTC	CASSFWLAGEGETQYF
-	-	TRBV6-5	TRBJ1-4	TGTGCCAGCAGTTACGATAATGAAAAACTGTTTTTT	CASSYDNEKLFF
-	-	TRBV4-1	TRBJ2-6	TGCGCCAGCAGCCAAGATGGACCGCTCCTCGGACGGCGCTCTGGGGCCAACGTCCTGACTTTC	CASSQDGPLLGRRSGANVLTF
-	once	TRBV19	TRBJ1-2	TGTGCCAGTAGTATCCAGGCCGGACGGACCTATGGCTACACCTTC	CASSIQAGRTYGYTF
-	-	TRBV18	TRBJ2-5	TGTGCCAGCTCAATCGGGGGTCGGGAGACCCAGTACTTC	CASSIGGRETQYF
-	few	TRBV28	TRBJ2-7	TGTGCCAGCAGGGATGGAAATAGCGGTTACTACGAGCAGTACTTC	CASRDGNSGYYEQYF
TRBD2	-	TRBV5-1	TRBJ2-5	TGCGCCAGCAGCGTACTAGCGGGGGGGCAGACCCAGTACTTC	CASSVLAGGQTQYF
TRBD2	-	TRBV5-1	TRBJ2-3	TGCGCCAGCAGCTTGGCGCTAGCGGGAGGCCTGGGGACAGATACGCAGTATTTT	CASSLALAGGLGTDTQYF
-	few	TRBV28	TRBJ1-2	TGTGCCAGCAACTACAGGGACTATGGCTACACCTTC	CASNYRDYGYTF
TRBD2	-	TRBV5-4	TRBJ2-7	TGTGCCAGCAGCCTCACGGCTAGCGGGACCTACGAGCAGTACTTC	CASSLTASGTYEQYF
TRBD1	-	TRBV19	TRBJ1-2	TGTGCCAGTAGTCCAACGACAGGGGTGTTCGGCTACACCTTC	CASSPTTGVFGYTF
-	-	TRBV7-9	TRBJ1-1	TGTGCCAGCAGCTTAGTCGCGGAGTACGCTGAAGCTTTCTTT	CASSLVAEYAEAFF
-	-	TRBV19	TRBJ2-7	TGTGCCAGTACTCCTGGGCCCTCCTACGAGCAGTACTTC	CASTPGPSYEQYF
TRBD1	-	TRBV30	TRBJ2-7	TGTGCCTGGAGTACCGGGACAGGGGACTACGAGCAGTACTTC	CAWSTGTGDYEQYF
-	-	TRBV30	TRBJ1-2	TGTGCCTGGAGTAAAAGGGGGAATCATGGCTACACCTTC	CAWSKRGNHGYTF
-	-	TRBV7-9	TRBJ2-7	TGTGCCAGCAGTGTGGTGGAGTACGAGCAGTACTTC	CASSVVEYEQYF
-	-	TRBV5-1	TRBJ1-6	TGCGCCAGCAGCTTGGGGATTAGCTCCTATAATTCACCCCTCCACTTT	CASSLGISSYNSPLHF
TRBD1	large	TRBV18	TRBJ2-7	TGTGCCAGCTCACCCGCCGGGACAGGGTACTACGAGCAGTACTTC	CASSPAGTGYYEQYF
-	-	TRBV25-1	TRBJ1-3	TGTGCCAGCAGTGAATGGGGGGGGGCGCGTGGAAACACCATATATTTT	CASSEWGGARGNTIYF
TRBD1	-	TRBV30	TRBJ2-3	TGTGCCTGGAGCGCCCCGGGACAGTCGTCTAGCACAGATACGCAGTATTTT	CAWSAPGQSSSTDTQYF
-	few	TRBV11-3	TRBJ2-7	TGTGCCAGCAGCTTAGGTCCTGGCTACGAGCAGTACTTC	CASSLGPGYEQYF
-	-	TRBV5-1	TRBJ2-4	TGCGCCAGCAGCGCCGTACAGGGAGGGGACATTCAGTACTTC	CASSAVQGGDIQYF
-	-	TRBV28	TRBJ1-2	TGTGCCAGCAGTTTAGGGACGGCTAACTATGGCTACACCTTC	CASSLGTANYGYTF
TRBD2	-	TRBV5-1	TRBJ2-5	TGCGCCAGCAGCTTGGGGACTAGCGGGGGGCAGTACCAAGAGACCCAGTACTTC	CASSLGTSGGQYQETQYF
-	-	TRBV7-9	TRBJ2-5	TGTGCCGGCTCGTCCGGAGGGGAAGTCCAAGAGACCCAGTACTTC	CAGSSGGEVQETQYF
-	few	TRBV29-1	TRBJ2-7	TGCAGCGTCCAGGGCAGGGGAGGGGGGAGCTATGACGAGCAGTACTTC	CSVQGRGGGSYDEQYF
-	-	TRBV6-5	TRBJ2-3	TGTGCCAGCACCCAGGGAAGCGGGTCAGATACGCAGTATTTT	CASTQGSGSDTQYF
-	-	TRBV21-1	TRBJ2-7	TGTGCCAGCAGCGGACCGGGACTAGCTCGGCACGAGCAGTACTTC	CASSGPGLARHEQYF
-	-	TRBV6-1	TRBJ2-5	TGTGCCAGCAGTGCAGACAGGGAGGCGGAGACCCAGTACTTC	CASSADREAETQYF
-	-	TRBV28	TRBJ2-3	TGTGCCAGCAGTTTACAGGGCACAGATACGCAGTATTTT	CASSLQGTDTQYF
TRBD1	-	TRBV2	TRBJ2-3	TGTGCCAGCAGTGAACAACAGGGGGCGGGGGCAGATACGCAGTATTTT	CASSEQQGAGADTQYF
-	large	TRBV4-3	TRBJ1-3	TGCGCCAGCAGCCAAGCTCCAGTCGGTGGCAACACCATATATTTT	CASSQAPVGGNTIYF
-	-	TRBV15	TRBJ1-3	TGTGCCACCAGCAGAGATTACCCGAAGGGGGGAAAAAACACCATATATTTT	CATSRDYPKGGKNTIYF
TRBD2	-	TRBV2	TRBJ2-6	TGTGCCAGCAGTAAAACTGGACTAGCGAATGGGGCCAACGTCCTGACTTTC	CASSKTGLANGANVLTF
-	few	TRBV9	TRBJ2-2	TGTGCCAGCAGCGACGCGAACACCGGGGAGCTGTTTTTT	CASSDANTGELFF
-	-	TRBV5-1	TRBJ2-3	TGCGCCAGCAGCCCCCTACCCAACACAGATACGCAGTATTTT	CASSPLPNTDTQYF
-	-	TRBV7-9	TRBJ1-4	TGTGCCAGCAGCTTAGGCTCTGGAGGGACCGAAAAACTGTTTTTT	CASSLGSGGTEKLFF
TRBD1	-	TRBV6-6	TRBJ1-2	TGTGCCAGCACCCCGACAGGGGACTATGGCTACACCTTC	CASTPTGDYGYTF
-	-	TRBV5-8	TRBJ1-5	TGTGCCAGCAGCCGTACAGGTAGCAATCAGCCCCAGCATTTT	CASSRTGSNQPQHF
TRBD1	-	TRBV27	TRBJ2-7	TGTGCCAGCAGTTTGGGACAGGGGGCCTACGAGCAGTACTTC	CASSLGQGAYEQYF
TRBD2	-	TRBV10-1	TRBJ2-7	TGCGCCAGCAGTGAGACCCTAGCGGGGGGCTTCTACGAGCAGTACTTC	CASSETLAGGFYEQYF
-	few	TRBV6-6	TRBJ2-7	TGTGCCAGCAGTTATGGGGGGTCTGAGGAGCAGTACTTC	CASSYGGSEEQYF
-	-	TRBV6-4	TRBJ2-2	TGTGCCAGCAGTGACAGGGACACCGGGGAGCTGTTTTTT	CASSDRDTGELFF
-	-	TRBV28	TRBJ1-6	TGTGCCAGCATCCCGCTTGGGGGATATGAGGGTTCACCCCTCCACTTT	CASIPLGGYEGSPLHF
TRBD2	-	TRBV7-2	TRBJ2-1	TGTGCCAGCAGCATCTGGACTAGCGGAAACAATGAGCAGTTCTTC	CASSIWTSGNNEQFF
TRBD2	once	TRBV7-6	TRBJ2-2	TGTGCCAGCAGCGGCCGACTAGCGGGAGAATTTCAAGCCGGGGAGCTGTTTTTT	CASSGRLAGEFQAGELFF